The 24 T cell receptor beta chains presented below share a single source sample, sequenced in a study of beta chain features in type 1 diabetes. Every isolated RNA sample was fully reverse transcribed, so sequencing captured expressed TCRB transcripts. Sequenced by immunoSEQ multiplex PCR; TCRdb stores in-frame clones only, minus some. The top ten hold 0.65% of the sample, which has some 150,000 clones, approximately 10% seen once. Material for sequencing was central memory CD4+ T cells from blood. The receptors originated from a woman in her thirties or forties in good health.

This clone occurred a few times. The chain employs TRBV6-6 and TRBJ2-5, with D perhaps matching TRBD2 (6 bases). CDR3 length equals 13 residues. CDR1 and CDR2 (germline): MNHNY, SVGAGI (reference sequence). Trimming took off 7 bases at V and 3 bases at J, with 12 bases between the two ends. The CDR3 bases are TGTGCCAGCACCCAGCCTAGCGAAGAGACCCAGTACTTC. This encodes CASTQPSEETQYF.

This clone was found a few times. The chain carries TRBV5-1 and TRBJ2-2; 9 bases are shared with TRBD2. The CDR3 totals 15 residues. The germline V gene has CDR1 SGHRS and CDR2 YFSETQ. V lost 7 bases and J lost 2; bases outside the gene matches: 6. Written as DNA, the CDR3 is TGCGCCAGCGCCCCCGGGACTAGCAACACCGGGGAGCTGTTTTTT. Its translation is CASAPGTSNTGELFF. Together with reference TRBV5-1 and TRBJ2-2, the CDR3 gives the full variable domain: KAGVTQTPRYLIKTRGQQVTLSCSPISGHRSVSWYQQTPGQGLQFLFEYFSETQRNKGNFPGRFSGRQFSNSRSEMNVSTLELGDSALYLCASAPGTSNTGELFFGEGSRLTVL.

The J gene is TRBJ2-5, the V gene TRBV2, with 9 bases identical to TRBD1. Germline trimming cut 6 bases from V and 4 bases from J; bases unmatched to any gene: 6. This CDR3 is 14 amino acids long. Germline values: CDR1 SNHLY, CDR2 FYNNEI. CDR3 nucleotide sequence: TGTGCCAGCAGAGGGACAGGGAACAGAGAGACCCAGTACTTC. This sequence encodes CASRGTGNRETQYF.

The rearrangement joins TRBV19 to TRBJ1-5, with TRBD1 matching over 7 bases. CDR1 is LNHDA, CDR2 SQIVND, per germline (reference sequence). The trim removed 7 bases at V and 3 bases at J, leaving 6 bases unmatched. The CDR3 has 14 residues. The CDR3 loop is CASNRDSSNQPQHF. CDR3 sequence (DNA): TGTGCCAGTAACCGGGACAGCTCCAATCAGCCCCAGCATTTT.

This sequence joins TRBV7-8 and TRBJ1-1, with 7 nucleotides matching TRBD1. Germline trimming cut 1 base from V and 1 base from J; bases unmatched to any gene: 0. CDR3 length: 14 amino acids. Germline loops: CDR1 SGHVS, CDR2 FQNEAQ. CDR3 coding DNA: TGTGCCAGCAGCTTAGACAGGGGGAACACTGAAGCTTTCTTT. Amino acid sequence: CASSLDRGNTEAFF. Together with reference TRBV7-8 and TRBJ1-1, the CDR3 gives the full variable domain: GAGVSQSPRYKVAKRGQDVALRCDPISGHVSLFWYQQALGQGPEFLTYFQNEAQLDKSGLPSDRFFAERPEGSVSTLKIQRTQQEDSAVYLCASSLDRGNTEAFFGQGTRLTVV.

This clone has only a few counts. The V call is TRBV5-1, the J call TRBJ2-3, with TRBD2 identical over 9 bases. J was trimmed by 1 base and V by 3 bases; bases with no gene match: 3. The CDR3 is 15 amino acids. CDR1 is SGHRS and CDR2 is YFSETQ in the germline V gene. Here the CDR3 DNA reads TGCGCCAGCAGCTCGGTAGCGGGGGGCACAGATACGCAGTATTTT. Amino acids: CASSSVAGGTDTQYF.

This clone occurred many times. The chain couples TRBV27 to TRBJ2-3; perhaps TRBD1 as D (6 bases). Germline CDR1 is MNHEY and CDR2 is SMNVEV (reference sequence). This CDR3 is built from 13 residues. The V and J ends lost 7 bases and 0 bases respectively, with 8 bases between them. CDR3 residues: CASKTGSTDTQYF. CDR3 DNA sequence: TGTGCCAGCAAAACAGGGAGCACAGATACGCAGTATTTT.

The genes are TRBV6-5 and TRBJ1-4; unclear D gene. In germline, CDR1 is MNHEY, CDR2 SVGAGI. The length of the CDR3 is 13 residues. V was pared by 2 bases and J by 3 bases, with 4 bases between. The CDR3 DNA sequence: TGTGCCAGCAGTTACACAGCTAATGAAAAACTGTTTTTT. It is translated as CASSYTANEKLFF.

The CDR3 nucleotides read TGTGCCAGCTCACTCGGGACTAGCGGGGGGGCTAAGATCTACGAGCAGTACTTC. As protein: CASSLGTSGGAKIYEQYF. The chain carries TRBV18 and TRBJ2-7; 16 nucleotides align to TRBD2. Trimming removed 4 bases from V and 3 bases from J; junction bases left unmatched: 9. The germline V gene has CDR1 KGHSH and CDR2 LQKENI. The CDR3 sequence is 18 residues long.

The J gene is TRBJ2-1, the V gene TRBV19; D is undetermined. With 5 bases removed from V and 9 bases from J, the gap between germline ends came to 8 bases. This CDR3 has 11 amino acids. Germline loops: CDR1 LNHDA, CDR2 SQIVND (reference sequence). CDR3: CASSYSIEQFF. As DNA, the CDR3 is TGTGCCAGTAGTTACTCGATTGAGCAGTTCTTC.

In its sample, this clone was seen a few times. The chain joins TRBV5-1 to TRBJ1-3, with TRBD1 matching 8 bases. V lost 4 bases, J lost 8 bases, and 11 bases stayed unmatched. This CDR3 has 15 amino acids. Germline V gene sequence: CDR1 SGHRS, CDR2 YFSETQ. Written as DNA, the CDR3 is TGCGCCAGCAGCACCGGACAGGGCCTGAGTGACACCATATATTTT. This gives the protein CASSTGQGLSDTIYF.

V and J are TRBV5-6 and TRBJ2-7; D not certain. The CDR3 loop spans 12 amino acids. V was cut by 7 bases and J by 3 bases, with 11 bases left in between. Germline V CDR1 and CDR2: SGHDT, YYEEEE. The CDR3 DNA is TGTGCCAGCTGTAAGGAGAACTACGAGCAGTACTTC. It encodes CASCKENYEQYF.

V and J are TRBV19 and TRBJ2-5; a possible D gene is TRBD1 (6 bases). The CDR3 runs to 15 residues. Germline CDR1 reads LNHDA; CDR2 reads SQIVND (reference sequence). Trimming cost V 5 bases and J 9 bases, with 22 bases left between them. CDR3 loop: CASSDRRRRAVAQYF. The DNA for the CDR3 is TGTGCCAGTAGTGACAGGCGGCGGAGAGCCGTGGCCCAGTACTTC.

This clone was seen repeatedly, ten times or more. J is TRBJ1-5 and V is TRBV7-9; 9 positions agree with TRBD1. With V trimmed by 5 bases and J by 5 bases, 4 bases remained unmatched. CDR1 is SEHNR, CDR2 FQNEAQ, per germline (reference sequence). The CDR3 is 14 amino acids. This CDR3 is CASSTGTGHQPQHF. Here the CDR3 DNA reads TGTGCCAGCAGCACCGGGACAGGGCATCAGCCCCAGCATTTT.

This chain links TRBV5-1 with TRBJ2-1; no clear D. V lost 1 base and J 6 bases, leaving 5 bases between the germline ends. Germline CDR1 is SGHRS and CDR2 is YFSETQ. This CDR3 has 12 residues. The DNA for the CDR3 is TGCGCCAGCAGCTTGTTCTCCAATGAGCAGTTCTTC. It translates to CASSLFSNEQFF. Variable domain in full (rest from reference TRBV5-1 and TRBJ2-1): KAGVTQTPRYLIKTRGQQVTLSCSPISGHRSVSWYQQTPGQGLQFLFEYFSETQRNKGNFPGRFSGRQFSNSRSEMNVSTLELGDSALYLCASSLFSNEQFFGPGTRLTVL.

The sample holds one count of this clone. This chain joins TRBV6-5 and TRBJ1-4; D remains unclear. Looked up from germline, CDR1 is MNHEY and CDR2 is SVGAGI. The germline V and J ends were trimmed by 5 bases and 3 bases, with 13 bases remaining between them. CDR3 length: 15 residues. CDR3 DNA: TGTGCCAGCAGTAAACAGACGCGGGCTAATGAAAAACTGTTTTTT. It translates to CASSKQTRANEKLFF.

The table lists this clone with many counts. The CDR3 DNA is TGTGCCAGCATAAAGAGCGGGGCCATTCAGTACTTC. Encoded protein: CASIKSGAIQYF. This chain uses TRBV2 with TRBJ2-4; 7 bases fit TRBD2. CDR1 is SNHLY, CDR2 FYNNEI, per germline. The CDR3 length is 12 residues. The J segment lost 9 bases and the V segment lost 7 bases, leaving 6 bases of the junction unmatched.

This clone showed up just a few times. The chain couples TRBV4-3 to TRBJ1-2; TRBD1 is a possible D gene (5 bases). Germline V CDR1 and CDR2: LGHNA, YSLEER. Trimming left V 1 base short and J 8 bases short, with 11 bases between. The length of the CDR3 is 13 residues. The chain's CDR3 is CASSQGGGWGYTF. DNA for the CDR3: TGCGCCAGCAGCCAAGGGGGGGGTTGGGGCTACACCTTC.

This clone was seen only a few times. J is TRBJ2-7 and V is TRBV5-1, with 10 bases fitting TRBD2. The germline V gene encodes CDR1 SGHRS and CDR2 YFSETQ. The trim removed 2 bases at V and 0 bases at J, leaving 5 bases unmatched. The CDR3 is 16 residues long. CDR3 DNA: TGCGCCAGCAGCTTATCCACTAGCGGGGCCTCCTACGAGCAGTACTTC. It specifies CASSLSTSGASYEQYF.

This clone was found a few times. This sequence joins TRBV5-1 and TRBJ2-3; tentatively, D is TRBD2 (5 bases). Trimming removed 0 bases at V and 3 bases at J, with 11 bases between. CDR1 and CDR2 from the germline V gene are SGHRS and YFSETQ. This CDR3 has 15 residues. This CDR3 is CASSLGVGVTDTQYF. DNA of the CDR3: TGCGCCAGCAGCTTGGGGGTCGGGGTAACAGATACGCAGTATTTT.

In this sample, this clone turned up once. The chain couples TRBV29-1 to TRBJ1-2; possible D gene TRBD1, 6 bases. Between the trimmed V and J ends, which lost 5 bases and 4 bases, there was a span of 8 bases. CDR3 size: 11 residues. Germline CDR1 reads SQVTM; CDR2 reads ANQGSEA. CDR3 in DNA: TGCAGCGTTCCCAGGGGCTATGGCTACACCTTC. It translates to CSVPRGYGYTF. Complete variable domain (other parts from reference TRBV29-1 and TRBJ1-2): SAVISQKPSRDICQRGTSLTIQCQVDSQVTMMFWYRQQPGQSLTLIATANQGSEATYESGFVIDKFPISRPNLTFSTLTVSNMSPEDSSIYLCSVPRGYGYTFGSGTRLTVV.

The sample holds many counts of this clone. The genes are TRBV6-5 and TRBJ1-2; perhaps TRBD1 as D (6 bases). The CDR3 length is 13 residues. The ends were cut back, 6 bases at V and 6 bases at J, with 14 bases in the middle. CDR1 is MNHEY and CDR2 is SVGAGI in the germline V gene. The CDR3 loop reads CASRTQGVNGYTF. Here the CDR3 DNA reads TGTGCCAGCAGAACACAGGGAGTCAATGGCTACACCTTC.

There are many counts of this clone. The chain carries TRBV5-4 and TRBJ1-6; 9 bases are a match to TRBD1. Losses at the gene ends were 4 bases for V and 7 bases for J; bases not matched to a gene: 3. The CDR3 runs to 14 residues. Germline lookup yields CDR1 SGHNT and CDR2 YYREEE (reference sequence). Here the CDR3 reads CASSLGQGNSPLHF. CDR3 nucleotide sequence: TGTGCCAGCAGCCTCGGACAGGGGAATTCACCCCTCCACTTT.

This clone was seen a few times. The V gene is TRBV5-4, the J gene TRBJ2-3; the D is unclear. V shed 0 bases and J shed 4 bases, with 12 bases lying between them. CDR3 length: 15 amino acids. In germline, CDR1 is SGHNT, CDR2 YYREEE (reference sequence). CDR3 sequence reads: CASSLEQEAPDTQYF. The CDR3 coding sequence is TGTGCCAGCAGCTTGGAGCAAGAGGCACCAGATACGCAGTATTTT.